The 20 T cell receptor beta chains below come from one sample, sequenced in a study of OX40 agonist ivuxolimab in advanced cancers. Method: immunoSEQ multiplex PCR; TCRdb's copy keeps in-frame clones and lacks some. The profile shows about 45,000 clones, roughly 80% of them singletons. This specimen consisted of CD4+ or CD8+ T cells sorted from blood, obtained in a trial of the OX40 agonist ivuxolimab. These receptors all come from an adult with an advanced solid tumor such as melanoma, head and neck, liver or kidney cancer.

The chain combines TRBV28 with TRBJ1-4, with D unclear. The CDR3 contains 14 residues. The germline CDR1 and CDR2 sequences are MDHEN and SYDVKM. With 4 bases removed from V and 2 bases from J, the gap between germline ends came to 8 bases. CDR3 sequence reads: CASSSGSTNEKLFF. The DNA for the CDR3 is TGTGCCAGCAGTTCAGGTTCGACTAATGAAAAACTGTTTTTT.

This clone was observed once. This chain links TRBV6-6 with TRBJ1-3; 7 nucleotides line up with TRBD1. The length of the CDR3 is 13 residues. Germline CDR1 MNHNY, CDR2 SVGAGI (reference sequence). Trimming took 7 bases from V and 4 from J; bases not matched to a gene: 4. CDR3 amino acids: CASTTGDGNTIYF. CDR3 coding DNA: TGTGCCAGCACTACAGGGGACGGAAACACCATATATTTT.

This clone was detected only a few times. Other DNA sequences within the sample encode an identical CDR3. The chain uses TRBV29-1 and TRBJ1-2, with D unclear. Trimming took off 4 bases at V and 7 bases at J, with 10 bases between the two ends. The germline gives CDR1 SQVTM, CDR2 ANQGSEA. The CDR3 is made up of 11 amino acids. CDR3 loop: CSVAGLGGYTF. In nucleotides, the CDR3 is TGCAGCGTTGCGGGGTTAGGTGGCTACACCTTC.

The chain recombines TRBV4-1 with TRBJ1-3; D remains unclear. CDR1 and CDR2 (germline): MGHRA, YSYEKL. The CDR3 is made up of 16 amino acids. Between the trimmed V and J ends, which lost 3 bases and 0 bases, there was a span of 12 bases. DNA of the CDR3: TGCGCCAGCAGCCACCCTCTAGGTAACTCTGGAAACACCATATATTTT. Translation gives CASSHPLGNSGNTIYF.

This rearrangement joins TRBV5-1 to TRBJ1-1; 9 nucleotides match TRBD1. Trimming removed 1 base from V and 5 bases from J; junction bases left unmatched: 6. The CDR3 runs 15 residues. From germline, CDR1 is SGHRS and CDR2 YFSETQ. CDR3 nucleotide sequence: TGCGCCAGCAGCTTGTACACAGGGGGCGTGACTGAAGCTTTCTTT. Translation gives CASSLYTGGVTEAFF.

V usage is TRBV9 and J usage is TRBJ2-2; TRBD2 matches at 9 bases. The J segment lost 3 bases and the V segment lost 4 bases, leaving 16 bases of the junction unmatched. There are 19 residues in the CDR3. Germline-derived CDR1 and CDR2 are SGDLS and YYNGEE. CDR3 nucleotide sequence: TGTGCCAGCAGCCCCAGAGGGGGCAAGCGGGGGGCCGACACCGGGGAGCTGTTTTTT. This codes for CASSPRGGKRGADTGELFF.

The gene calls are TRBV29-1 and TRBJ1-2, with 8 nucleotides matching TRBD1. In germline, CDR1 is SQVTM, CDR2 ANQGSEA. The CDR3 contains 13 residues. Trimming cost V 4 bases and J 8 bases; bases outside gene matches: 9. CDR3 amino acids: CSVGMTGVEGYTF. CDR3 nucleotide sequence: TGCAGCGTTGGGATGACAGGGGTCGAGGGCTACACCTTC.

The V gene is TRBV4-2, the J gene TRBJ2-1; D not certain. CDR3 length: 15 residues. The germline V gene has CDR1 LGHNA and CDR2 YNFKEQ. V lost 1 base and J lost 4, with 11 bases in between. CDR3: CASSQGRDWYNEQFF. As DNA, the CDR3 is TGTGCCAGCAGCCAAGGGCGAGACTGGTACAATGAGCAGTTCTTC.

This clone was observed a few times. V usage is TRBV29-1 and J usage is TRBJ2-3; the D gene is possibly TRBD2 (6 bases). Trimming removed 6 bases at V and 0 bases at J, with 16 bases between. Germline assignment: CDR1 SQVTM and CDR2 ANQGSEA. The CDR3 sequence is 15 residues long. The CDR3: CSVAGTPESTDTQYF. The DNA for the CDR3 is TGCAGCGTCGCCGGGACTCCGGAGAGCACAGATACGCAGTATTTT.

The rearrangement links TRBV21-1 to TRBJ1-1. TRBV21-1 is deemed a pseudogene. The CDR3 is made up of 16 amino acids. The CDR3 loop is CASRDDIANIRTEAFF. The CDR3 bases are TGTGCCAGCAGAGATGATATAGCTAACATTCGCACTGAAGCTTTCTTT.

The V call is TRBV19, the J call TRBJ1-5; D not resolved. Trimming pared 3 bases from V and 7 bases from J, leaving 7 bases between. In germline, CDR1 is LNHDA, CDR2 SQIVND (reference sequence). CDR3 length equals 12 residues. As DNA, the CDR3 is TGTGCCAGTAGTATCGGTTTCCAGCCCCAGCATTTT. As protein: CASSIGFQPQHF.

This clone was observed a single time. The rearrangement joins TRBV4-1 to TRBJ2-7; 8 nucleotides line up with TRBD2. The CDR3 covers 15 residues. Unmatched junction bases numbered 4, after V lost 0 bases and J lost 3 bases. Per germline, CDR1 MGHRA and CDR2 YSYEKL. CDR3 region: CASSQDASGSYEQYF. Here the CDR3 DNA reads TGCGCCAGCAGCCAAGATGCCAGCGGGAGCTACGAGCAGTACTTC.

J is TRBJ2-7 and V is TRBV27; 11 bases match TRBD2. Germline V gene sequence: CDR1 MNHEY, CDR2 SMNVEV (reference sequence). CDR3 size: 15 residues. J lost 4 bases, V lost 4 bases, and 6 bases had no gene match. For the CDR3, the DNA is TGTGCCAGCAGTTCAACTAGCGGGAGAGTGTACGAGCAGTACTTC. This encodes CASSSTSGRVYEQYF.

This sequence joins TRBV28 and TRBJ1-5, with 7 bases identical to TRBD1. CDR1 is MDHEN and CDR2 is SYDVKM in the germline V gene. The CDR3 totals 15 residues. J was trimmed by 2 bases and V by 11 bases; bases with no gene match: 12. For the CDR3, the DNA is TGTGCCTCCCAAGGGGGCGGCATGGGCAATCAGCCCCAGCATTTT. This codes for CASQGGGMGNQPQHF.

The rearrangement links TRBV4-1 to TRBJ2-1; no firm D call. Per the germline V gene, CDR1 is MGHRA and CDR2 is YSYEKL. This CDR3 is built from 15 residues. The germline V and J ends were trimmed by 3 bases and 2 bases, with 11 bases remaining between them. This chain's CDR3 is CASSHQLPPYNEQFF. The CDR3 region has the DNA TGCGCCAGCAGCCACCAGTTACCCCCCTACAATGAGCAGTTCTTC.

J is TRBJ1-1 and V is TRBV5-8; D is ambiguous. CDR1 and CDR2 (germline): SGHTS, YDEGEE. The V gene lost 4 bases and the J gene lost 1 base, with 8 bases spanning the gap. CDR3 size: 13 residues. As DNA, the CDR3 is TGTGCCAGCAGCCACGGTGGGAACACTGAAGCTTTCTTT. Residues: CASSHGGNTEAFF.

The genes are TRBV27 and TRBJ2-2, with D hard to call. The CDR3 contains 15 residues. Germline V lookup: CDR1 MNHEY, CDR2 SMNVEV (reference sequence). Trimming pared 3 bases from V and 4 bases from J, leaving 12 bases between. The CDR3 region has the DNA TGTGCCAGCAGTTTCCCCTACCGTGGCACCGGGGAGCTGTTTTTT. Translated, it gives CASSFPYRGTGELFF.

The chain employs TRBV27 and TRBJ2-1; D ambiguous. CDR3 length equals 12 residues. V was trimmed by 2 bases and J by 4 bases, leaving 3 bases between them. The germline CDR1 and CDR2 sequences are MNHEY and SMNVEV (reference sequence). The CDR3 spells CASSLGYNEQFF. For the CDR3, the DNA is TGTGCCAGCAGTTTAGGGTACAATGAGCAGTTCTTC.

The CDR3 DNA reads as TGTGCCGGAAGGGACTCCACGAGCTCCTACGAGCAGTACTTC. Translation: CAGRDSTSSYEQYF. The V gene is TRBV2, the J gene TRBJ2-7, with D possibly matching TRBD2 (6 bases). This CDR3 spans 14 amino acids. Germline V gene data show CDR1 as SNHLY and CDR2 as FYNNEI. V gave up 11 bases and J gave up 0 bases, with 17 bases separating them.

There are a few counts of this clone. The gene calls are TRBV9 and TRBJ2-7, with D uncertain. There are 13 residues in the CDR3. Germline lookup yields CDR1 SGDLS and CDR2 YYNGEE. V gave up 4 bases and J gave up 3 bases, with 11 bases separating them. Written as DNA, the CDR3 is TGTGCCAGCAGCCCACCGACCGGCTACGAGCAGTACTTC. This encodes CASSPPTGYEQYF.